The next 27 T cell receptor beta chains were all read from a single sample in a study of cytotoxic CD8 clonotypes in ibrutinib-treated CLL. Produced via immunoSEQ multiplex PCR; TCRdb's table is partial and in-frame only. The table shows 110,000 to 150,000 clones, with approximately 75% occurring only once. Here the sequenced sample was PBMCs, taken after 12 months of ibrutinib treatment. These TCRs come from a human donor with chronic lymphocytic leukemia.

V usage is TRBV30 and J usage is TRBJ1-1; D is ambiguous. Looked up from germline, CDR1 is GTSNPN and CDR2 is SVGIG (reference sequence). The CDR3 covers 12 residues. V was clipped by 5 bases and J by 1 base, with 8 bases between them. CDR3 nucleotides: TGTGCCTGGGGATATTCGAACACTGAAGCTTTCTTT. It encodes CAWGYSNTEAFF.

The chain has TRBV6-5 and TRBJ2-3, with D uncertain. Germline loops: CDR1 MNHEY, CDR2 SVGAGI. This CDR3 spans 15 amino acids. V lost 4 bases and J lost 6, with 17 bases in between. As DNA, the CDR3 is TGTGCCAGCAGTTCTAGTGGGGTTCCCTGGGATACGCAGTATTTT. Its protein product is CASSSSGVPWDTQYF.

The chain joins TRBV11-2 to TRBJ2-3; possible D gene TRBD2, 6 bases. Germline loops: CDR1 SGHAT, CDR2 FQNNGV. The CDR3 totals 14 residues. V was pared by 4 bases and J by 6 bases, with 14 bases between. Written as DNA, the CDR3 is TGTGCCAGCAGCTCGGGACTCCCCCTGGATACGCAGTATTTT. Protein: CASSSGLPLDTQYF.

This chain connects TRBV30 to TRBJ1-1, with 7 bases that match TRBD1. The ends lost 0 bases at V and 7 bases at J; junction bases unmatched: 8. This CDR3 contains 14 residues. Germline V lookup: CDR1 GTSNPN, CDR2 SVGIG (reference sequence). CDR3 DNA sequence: TGTGCCTGGAGTGTTGGGGCTTGGGACAGTGAAGCTTTCTTT. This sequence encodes CAWSVGAWDSEAFF.

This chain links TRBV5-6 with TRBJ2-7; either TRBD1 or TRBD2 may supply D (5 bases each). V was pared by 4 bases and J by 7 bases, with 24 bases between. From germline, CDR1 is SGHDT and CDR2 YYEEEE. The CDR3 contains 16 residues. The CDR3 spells CASSATTGSYGGEQYF. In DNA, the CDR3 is TGTGCCAGCAGCGCAACAACAGGCTCTTATGGGGGTGAGCAGTACTTC.

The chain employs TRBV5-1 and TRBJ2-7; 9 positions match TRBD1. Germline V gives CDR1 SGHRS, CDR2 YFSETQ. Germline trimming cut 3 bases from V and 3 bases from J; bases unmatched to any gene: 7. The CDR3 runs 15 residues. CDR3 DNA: TGCGCCAGCAGCTGGTCGGGGACAGGGCTCTACGAGCAGTACTTC. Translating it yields CASSWSGTGLYEQYF.

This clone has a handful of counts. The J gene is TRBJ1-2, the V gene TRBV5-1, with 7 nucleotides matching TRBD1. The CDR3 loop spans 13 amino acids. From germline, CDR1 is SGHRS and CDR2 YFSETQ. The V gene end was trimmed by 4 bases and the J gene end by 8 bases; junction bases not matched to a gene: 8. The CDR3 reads CASSPGTVPGYTF. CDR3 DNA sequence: TGCGCCAGCAGCCCCGGGACAGTTCCAGGCTACACCTTC.

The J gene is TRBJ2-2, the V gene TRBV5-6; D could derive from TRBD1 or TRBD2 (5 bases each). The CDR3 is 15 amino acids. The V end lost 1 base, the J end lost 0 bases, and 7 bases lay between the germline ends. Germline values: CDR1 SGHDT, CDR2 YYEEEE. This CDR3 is CASSLMGANTGELFF. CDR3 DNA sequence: TGTGCCAGCAGCTTGATGGGGGCGAACACCGGGGAGCTGTTTTTT. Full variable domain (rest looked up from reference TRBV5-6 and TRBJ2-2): DAGVTQSPTHLIKTRGQQVTLRCSPKSGHDTVSWYQQALGQGPQFIFQYYEEEERQRGNFPDRFSGHQFPNYSSELNVNALLLGDSALYLCASSLMGANTGELFFGEGSRLTVL.

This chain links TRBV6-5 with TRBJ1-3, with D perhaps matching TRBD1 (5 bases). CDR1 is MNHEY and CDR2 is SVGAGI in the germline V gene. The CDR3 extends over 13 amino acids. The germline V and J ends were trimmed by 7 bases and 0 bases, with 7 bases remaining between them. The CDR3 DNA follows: TGTGCCAGCAATCAGGGCTCTGGAAACACCATATATTTT. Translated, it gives CASNQGSGNTIYF.

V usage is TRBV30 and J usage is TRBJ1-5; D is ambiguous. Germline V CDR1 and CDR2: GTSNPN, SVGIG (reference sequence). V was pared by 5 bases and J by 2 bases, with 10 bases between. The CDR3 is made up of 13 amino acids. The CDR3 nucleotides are TGTGCCTGGGGGAACGACGGCAATCAGCCCCAGCATTTT. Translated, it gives CAWGNDGNQPQHF.

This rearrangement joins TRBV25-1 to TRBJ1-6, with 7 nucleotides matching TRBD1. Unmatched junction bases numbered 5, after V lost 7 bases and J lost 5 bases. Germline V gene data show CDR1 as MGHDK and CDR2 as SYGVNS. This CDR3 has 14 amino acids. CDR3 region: CASKSGQNNSPLHF. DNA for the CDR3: TGTGCCAGCAAGTCGGGACAGAATAATTCACCCCTCCACTTT.

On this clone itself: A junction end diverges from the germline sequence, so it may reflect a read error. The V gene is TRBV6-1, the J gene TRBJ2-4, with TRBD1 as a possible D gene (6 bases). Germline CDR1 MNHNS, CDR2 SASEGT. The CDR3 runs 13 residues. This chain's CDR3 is CASSEGDVGAQDF. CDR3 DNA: TGTGCCAGCAGTGAAGGGGACGTGGGGGCACAGGACTTC.

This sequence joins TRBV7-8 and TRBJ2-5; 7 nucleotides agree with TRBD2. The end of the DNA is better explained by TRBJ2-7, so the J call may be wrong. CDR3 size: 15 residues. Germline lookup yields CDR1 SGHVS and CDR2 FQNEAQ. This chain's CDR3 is CASSLAGTTSYEQYF. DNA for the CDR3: TGTGCCAGCAGCTTAGCGGGGACTACTTCCTACGAGCAGTACTTC.

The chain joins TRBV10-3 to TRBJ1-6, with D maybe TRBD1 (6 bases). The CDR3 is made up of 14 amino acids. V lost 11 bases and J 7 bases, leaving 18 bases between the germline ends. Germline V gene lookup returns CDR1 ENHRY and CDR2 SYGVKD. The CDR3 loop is CASRGDIDNSPLHF. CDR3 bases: TGTGCCTCTAGGGGGGACATAGACAATTCACCCCTCCACTTT.

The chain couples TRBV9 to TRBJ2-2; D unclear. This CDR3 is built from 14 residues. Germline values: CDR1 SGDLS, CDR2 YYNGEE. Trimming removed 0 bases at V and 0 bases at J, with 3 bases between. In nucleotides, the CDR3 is TGTGCCAGCAGCGTAGGGGCGAACACCGGGGAGCTGTTTTTT. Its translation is CASSVGANTGELFF.

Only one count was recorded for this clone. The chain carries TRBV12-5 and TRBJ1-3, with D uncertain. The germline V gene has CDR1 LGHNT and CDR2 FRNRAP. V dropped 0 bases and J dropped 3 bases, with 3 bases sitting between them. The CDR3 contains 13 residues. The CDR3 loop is CASGLVGGNTIYF. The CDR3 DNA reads TGTGCTAGTGGTTTGGTAGGTGGAAACACCATATATTTT.

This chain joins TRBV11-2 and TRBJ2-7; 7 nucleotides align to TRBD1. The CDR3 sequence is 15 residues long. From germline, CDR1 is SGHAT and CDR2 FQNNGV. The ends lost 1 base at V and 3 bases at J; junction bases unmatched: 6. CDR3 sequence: CASSLAGQVFYEQYF. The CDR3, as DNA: TGTGCCAGCAGCTTAGCTGGACAGGTTTTCTACGAGCAGTACTTC.

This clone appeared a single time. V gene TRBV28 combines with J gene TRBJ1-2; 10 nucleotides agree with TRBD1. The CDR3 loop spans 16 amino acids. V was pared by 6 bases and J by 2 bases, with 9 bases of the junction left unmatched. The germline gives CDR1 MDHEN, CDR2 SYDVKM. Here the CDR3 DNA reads TGTGCCAGCAGGTTAAGGCCGGGACAGGGGAACTATGGCTACACCTTC. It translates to CASRLRPGQGNYGYTF.

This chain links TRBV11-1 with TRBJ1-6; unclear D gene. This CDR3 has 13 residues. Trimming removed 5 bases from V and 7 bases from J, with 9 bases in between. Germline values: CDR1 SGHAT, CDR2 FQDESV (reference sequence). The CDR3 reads CASSPRRNSPLHF. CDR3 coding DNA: TGTGCCAGCAGCCCGCGACGGAATTCACCCCTCCACTTT.

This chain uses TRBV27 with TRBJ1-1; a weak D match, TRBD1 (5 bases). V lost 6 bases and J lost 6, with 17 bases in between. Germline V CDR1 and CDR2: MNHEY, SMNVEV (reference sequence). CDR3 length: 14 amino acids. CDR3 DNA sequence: TGTGCCAGCAGCACCAGGGTGAGGGCCTCTGAAGCTTTCTTT. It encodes CASSTRVRASEAFF.

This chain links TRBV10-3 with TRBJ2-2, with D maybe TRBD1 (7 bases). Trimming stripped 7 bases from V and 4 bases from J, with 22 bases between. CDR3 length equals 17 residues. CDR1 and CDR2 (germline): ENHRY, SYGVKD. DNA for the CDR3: TGTGCCATCACCCCGGGGGACAGCCGTAGAGGCACCGGGGAGCTGTTTTTT. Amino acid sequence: CAITPGDSRRGTGELFF.

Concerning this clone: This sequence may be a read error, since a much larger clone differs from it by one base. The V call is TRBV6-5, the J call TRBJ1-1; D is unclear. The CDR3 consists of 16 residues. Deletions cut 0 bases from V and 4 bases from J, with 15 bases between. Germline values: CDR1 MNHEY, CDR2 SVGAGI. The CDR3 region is CASSYSPYSQSTEAFF. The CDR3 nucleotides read TGTGCCAGCAGTTACTCTCCATACAGCCAGAGCACTGAAGCTTTCTTT.

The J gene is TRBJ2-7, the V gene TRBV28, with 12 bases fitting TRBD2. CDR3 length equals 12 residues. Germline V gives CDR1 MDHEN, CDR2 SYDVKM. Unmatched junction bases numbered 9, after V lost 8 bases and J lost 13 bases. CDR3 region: CASETSGSGHYF. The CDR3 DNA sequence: TGTGCCAGCGAGACTAGCGGGAGCGGGCACTACTTC.

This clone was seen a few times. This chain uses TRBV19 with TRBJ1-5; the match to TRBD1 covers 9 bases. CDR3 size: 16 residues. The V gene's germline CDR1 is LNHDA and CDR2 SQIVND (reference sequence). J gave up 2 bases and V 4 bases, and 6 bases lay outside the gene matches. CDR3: CASSRTGASGNQPQHF. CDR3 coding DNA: TGTGCCAGTAGTAGGACAGGGGCGTCGGGCAATCAGCCCCAGCATTTT.

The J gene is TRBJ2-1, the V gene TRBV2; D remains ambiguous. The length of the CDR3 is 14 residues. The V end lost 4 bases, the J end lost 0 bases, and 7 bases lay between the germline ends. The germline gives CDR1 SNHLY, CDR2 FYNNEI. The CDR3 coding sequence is TGTGCCAGCAGTGGGGAAAGCTCCTACAATGAGCAGTTCTTC. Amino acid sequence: CASSGESSYNEQFF. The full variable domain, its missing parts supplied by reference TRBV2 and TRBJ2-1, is EPEVTQTPSHQVTQMGQEVILRCVPISNHLYFYWYRQILGQKVEFLVSFYNNEISEKSEIFDDQFSVERPDGSNFTLKIRSTKLEDSAMYFCASSGESSYNEQFFGPGTRLTVL.

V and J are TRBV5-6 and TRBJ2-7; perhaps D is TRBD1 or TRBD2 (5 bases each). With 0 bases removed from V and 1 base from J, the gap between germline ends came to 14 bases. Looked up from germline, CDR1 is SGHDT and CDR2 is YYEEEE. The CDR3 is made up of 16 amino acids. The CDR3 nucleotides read TGTGCCAGCAGCTTGGGATTGGGGGAGAGATCCTACGAGCAGTACTTC. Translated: CASSLGLGERSYEQYF. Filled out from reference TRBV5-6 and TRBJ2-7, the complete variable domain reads DAGVTQSPTHLIKTRGQQVTLRCSPKSGHDTVSWYQQALGQGPQFIFQYYEEEERQRGNFPDRFSGHQFPNYSSELNVNALLLGDSALYLCASSLGLGERSYEQYFGPGTRLTVT.

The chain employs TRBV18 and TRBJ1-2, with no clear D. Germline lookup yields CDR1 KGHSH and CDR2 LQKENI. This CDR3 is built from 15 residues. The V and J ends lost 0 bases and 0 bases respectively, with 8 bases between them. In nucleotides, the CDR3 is TGTGCCAGCTCACCACCCCCCCCAGCTAACTATGGCTACACCTTC. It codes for CASSPPPPANYGYTF. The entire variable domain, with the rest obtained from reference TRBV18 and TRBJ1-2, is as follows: NAGVMQNPRHLVRRRGQEARLRCSPMKGHSHVYWYRQLPEEGLKFMVYLQKENIIDESGMPKERFSAEFPKEGPSILRIQQVVRGDSAAYFCASSPPPPANYGYTFGSGTRLTVV.